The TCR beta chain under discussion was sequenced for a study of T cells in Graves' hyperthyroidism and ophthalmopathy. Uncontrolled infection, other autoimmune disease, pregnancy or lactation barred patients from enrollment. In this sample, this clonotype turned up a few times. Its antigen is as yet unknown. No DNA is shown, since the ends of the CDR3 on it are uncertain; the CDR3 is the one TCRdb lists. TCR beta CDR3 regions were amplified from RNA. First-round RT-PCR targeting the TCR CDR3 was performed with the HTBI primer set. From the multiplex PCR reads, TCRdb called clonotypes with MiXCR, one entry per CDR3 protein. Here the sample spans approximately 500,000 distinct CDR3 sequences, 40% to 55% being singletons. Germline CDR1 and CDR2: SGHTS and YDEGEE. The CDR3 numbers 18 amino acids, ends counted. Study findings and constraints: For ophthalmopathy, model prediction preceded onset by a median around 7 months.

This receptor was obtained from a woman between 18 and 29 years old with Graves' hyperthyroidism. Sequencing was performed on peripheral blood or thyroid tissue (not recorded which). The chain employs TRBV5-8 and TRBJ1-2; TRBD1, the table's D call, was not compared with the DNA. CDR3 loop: CASSPPLRFGLGNYGYTF.